This T cell receptor (beta chain) was retrieved from a study of identical twins. General study findings and limits: Where out-of-frame alpha sequences were twin-shared, they showed excess low generation probability. The authors noted that invariant MAIT and iNKT cells could partly confound zero-insertion analyses.

Ten or more counts support this clonotype. No antigen is known for it. TCRdb recomputed calls from the 5' RACE reads with MiXCR, one row per CDR3 protein. The sample holds 400,000 to 650,000 distinct CDR3 sequences, around 20% seen once. A further study also used this sample, focusing on T cells expressing NK-cell markers. That paper adds: Sorted CD3+CD56-NKG2C+, CD3+CD56+NKG2C- and CD3+CD56+NKG2C+ T cells were the source of the TCR beta repertoires.

This clonotype was sampled from a young woman in good health. Sequencing used CD4+ T cells sorted from blood.

The CDR3 nucleotides read TGTGCCAGCAGCTCCGCAGGGGACTATGGGCCGGCTTTCTTT. This sequence encodes CASSSAGDYGPAFF. The rearrangement joins TRBV11-3 to TRBJ1-1, with D maybe TRBD1 (6 bases). This CDR3 has 14 amino acids. The V and J ends lost 4 bases and 11 bases respectively, with 20 bases between them. Germline loops: CDR1 SGHNT, CDR2 YENEEA.